These 32 T cell receptor beta chains came from one sample sequenced in a study of blood T cell repertoires in COVID-19. TCRdb's copy holds only in-frame clones and misses some; the assay was immunoSEQ multiplex PCR. The table has roughly 350,000 clones, more than 75% seen once. The sample comprised peripheral blood. All receptors come from a woman aged 45-59 years with active or convalescent COVID-19.

This sequence joins TRBV21-1 and TRBJ1-2; the DNA was not compared with TRBD1, the D call given in the table. TRBV21-1 is a documented pseudogene. The CDR3 extends over 14 amino acids. The CDR3 here is CASSIRDRNYGYTF. The CDR3 nucleotides read TGTGCCAGCAGCATACGGGACAGGAACTATGGCTACACCTTC.

This clone was seen once. The chain links TRBV5-1 to TRBJ2-1; D is unresolved. The CDR3 contains 15 residues. V lost 0 bases, J lost 0 bases, and 7 bases lay in between. Germline V lookup: CDR1 SGHRS, CDR2 YFSETQ. Here the CDR3 DNA reads TGCGCCAGCAGCTTGGTACAGAACTCCTACAATGAGCAGTTCTTC. This translates into CASSLVQNSYNEQFF.

This clone has only a few counts. The chain carries TRBV18 and TRBJ1-2, with 11 nucleotides matching TRBD1. This CDR3 spans 17 amino acids. Germline CDR1 and CDR2: KGHSH and LQKENI. V was pared by 4 bases and J by 4 bases, with 11 bases of the junction left unmatched. The CDR3 here is CASSLNRDRGGSYGYTF. CDR3 coding DNA: TGTGCCAGCTCACTAAACCGGGACAGGGGGGGTAGCTATGGCTACACCTTC.

The chain is built from TRBV6-2 or TRBV6-3 and TRBJ2-1, with D possibly TRBD1 on 5 matching bases. There are 17 residues in the CDR3. The germline V gene encodes CDR1 MNHEY and CDR2 SVGEGT. V was trimmed by 6 bases and J by 2 bases, leaving 20 bases between them. CDR3 sequence (DNA): TGTGCCAGCAGCAGAATGTATGTGACAGTGACCTACAATGAGCAGTTCTTC. As protein: CASSRMYVTVTYNEQFF.

The V call is TRBV7-3, the J call TRBJ1-1; the D gene is possibly TRBD1 (6 bases). This CDR3 has 15 amino acids. The V gene's germline CDR1 is SGHTA and CDR2 FQGTGA. V lost 4 bases and J lost 0, with 12 bases in between. This chain's CDR3 is CASSSGQHMNTEAFF. The CDR3 DNA reads as TGTGCCAGCAGCTCTGGACAGCACATGAACACTGAAGCTTTCTTT. Together with reference TRBV7-3 and TRBJ1-1, the CDR3 gives the full variable domain: GAGVSQTPSNKVTEKGKYVELRCDPISGHTALYWYRQSLGQGPEFLIYFQGTGAADDSGLPNDRFFAVRPEGSVSTLKIQRTERGDSAVYLCASSSGQHMNTEAFFGQGTRLTVV.

This rearrangement joins TRBV28 to TRBJ1-4, with no clear D. The V end lost 4 bases, the J end lost 0 bases, and 9 bases lay between the germline ends. This CDR3 is built from 15 residues. Germline V gene lookup returns CDR1 MDHEN and CDR2 SYDVKM. This CDR3 reads CASSSTTATNEKLFF. DNA for the CDR3: TGTGCCAGCAGTTCAACTACGGCAACTAATGAAAAACTGTTTTTT.

To note about this clone: One end of the junction does not line up with germline, which may come from a read error. The V call is TRBV11-3, the J call TRBJ2-3; 14 bases are a match to TRBD2. CDR1 is SGHNT and CDR2 is YENEEA in the germline V gene. This CDR3 region has 16 residues. CDR3 in DNA: TGTGCCAGCAGCCCCGGACTAGCGGGGGGCACAGATACACAGTATTTT. It yields the protein CASSPGLAGGTDTQYF.

The rearrangement links TRBV19 to TRBJ2-4; 9 bases agree with TRBD1. This CDR3 comprises 14 residues. Germline V gives CDR1 LNHDA, CDR2 SQIVND (reference sequence). The V and J ends lost 7 bases and 5 bases, in that order; junction bases with no gene match: 6. CDR3 amino acids: CASTFRQGENIQYF. CDR3 nucleotide sequence: TGTGCCAGTACCTTCAGACAGGGGGAAAACATTCAGTACTTC.

The chain links TRBV2 to TRBJ1-3; D remains unclear. This CDR3 spans 14 amino acids. The germline gives CDR1 SNHLY, CDR2 FYNNEI. V lost 4 bases to trimming and J lost 4 bases, with 11 bases between them. In DNA form, the CDR3 reads TGTGCCAGCAGTGTAATGCTGGCCGGAAACACCATATATTTT. It specifies CASSVMLAGNTIYF.

V usage is TRBV24-1 and J usage is TRBJ1-2, with 8 bases that match TRBD1. With 4 bases clipped from V and 1 base from J, the junction kept 4 bases outside the gene matches. Looked up from germline, CDR1 is KGHDR and CDR2 is SFDVKD. The CDR3 runs 15 residues. In DNA, the CDR3 is TGTGCCACCAGTGAAAGGACAGGGTATAACTATGGCTACACCTTC. This encodes CATSERTGYNYGYTF.

The chain links TRBV7-2 to TRBJ2-5, with 8 bases matching TRBD2. V trimming: 1 base; J trimming: 2 bases; junction bases outside the gene matches: 3. The CDR3 has 15 residues. Germline values: CDR1 SGHTA, CDR2 FQGNSA. Written as DNA, the CDR3 is TGTGCCAGCAGCTTAGAGGCTAGCGGGCAAGAGACCCAGTACTTC. Protein sequence: CASSLEASGQETQYF.

The V call is TRBV23-1, the J call TRBJ1-3; possibly TRBD1 for D (5 bases). TRBV23-1 is assigned to the ORF class and has an uncertain function. The CDR3 has 15 amino acids. The V end lost 5 bases, the J end lost 1 base, and 12 bases lay between the germline ends. CDR3 DNA sequence: TGCGCCAGCAGTAACGTCGACAGATCTGGAAACACCATATATTTT. Translated, it gives CASSNVDRSGNTIYF.

CDR3 DNA sequence: TGTGCCAGCAGCTCCCAACCGGGGATTTCCTACAATGAGCAGTTCTTC. This gives the protein CASSSQPGISYNEQFF. This chain connects TRBV11-1 to TRBJ2-1; possible D gene TRBD2, 5 bases. The V gene's germline CDR1 is SGHAT and CDR2 FQDESV (reference sequence). CDR3 length equals 16 residues. V lost 4 bases and J 1 base, leaving 14 bases between the germline ends.

The rearrangement links TRBV4-2 to TRBJ2-7, with TRBD1 identical over 11 bases. V dropped 5 bases and J dropped 1; count of bases not matched to a gene: 4. This CDR3 is 15 amino acids long. Germline values: CDR1 LGHNA, CDR2 YNFKEQ. The CDR3 protein is CASSARDRGSYEQYF. For the CDR3, the DNA is TGTGCCAGCAGCGCCCGGGACAGGGGGTCCTACGAGCAGTACTTC.

This clone was observed a single time. The chain recombines TRBV4-3 with TRBJ1-2, with 8 bases matching TRBD1. With 4 bases clipped from V and 4 bases from J, the junction kept 8 bases outside the gene matches. Germline V CDR1 and CDR2: LGHNA, YSLEER. This CDR3 is 15 amino acids long. In DNA, the CDR3 is TGCGCCAGCAGCCCCACCGCTGGGACAGGCTATGGCTACACCTTC. Its protein product is CASSPTAGTGYGYTF.

This chain uses TRBV5-1 with TRBJ2-7; 11 bases line up with TRBD2. This CDR3 has 17 residues. V lost 2 bases and J lost 3; bases outside the gene matches: 10. Germline-derived CDR1 and CDR2 are SGHRS and YFSETQ. CDR3 in amino acids: CASSFRLAGGYGYEQYF. The CDR3, as DNA: TGCGCCAGCAGCTTTCGGCTAGCGGGGGGATACGGCTACGAGCAGTACTTC.

The chain links TRBV18 to TRBJ2-3, with TRBD2 matching over 9 bases. Germline V gene data show CDR1 as KGHSH and CDR2 as LQKENI. This CDR3 region has 16 residues. With V trimmed by 4 bases and J by 0 bases, 5 bases remained unmatched. The CDR3 sequence is CASSLRLAASTDTQYF. DNA of the CDR3: TGTGCCAGCTCACTTAGACTAGCGGCTAGCACAGATACGCAGTATTTT. The full variable domain, rest sourced from reference TRBV18 and TRBJ2-3, is NAGVMQNPRHLVRRRGQEARLRCSPMKGHSHVYWYRQLPEEGLKFMVYLQKENIIDESGMPKERFSAEFPKEGPSILRIQQVVRGDSAAYFCASSLRLAASTDTQYFGPGTRLTVL.

This clone was counted a single time. This chain joins TRBV3-1 (or the pseudogene TRBV3-2) and TRBJ1-3, with D unclear. The CDR3 extends over 16 amino acids. CDR1 LGHDT and CDR2 YNNKEL come from the germline V gene (reference sequence). Trimming took 0 bases from V and 0 from J, leaving 9 bases between them. The CDR3 bases are TGTGCCAGCAGCCAAGATGGGAGGAGCTCTGGAAACACCATATATTTT. Translation gives CASSQDGRSSGNTIYF.

The chain recombines TRBV2 with TRBJ2-5; no clear D. V dropped 6 bases and J dropped 5 bases, with 10 bases sitting between them. There are 12 residues in the CDR3. Germline V gene lookup returns CDR1 SNHLY and CDR2 FYNNEI. The CDR3 sequence: CASRRSLETQYF. CDR3 coding DNA: TGTGCCAGCAGGCGGAGTTTGGAGACCCAGTACTTC.

The chain couples TRBV6-1 to TRBJ1-2, with no clear D. V was pared by 2 bases and J by 6 bases, with 16 bases between. Germline V gives CDR1 MNHNS, CDR2 SASEGT. This CDR3 region has 15 residues. The CDR3 DNA reads TGTGCCAGCAGTGAATTAAAACAGCCTCGCGATGGCTACACCTTC. As protein: CASSELKQPRDGYTF.

The chain carries TRBV11-2 and TRBJ2-5; 9 bases agree with TRBD1. CDR3 length: 17 residues. Germline trimming cut 5 bases from V and 4 bases from J; bases unmatched to any gene: 14. Germline V gene lookup returns CDR1 SGHAT and CDR2 FQNNGV. The CDR3 DNA reads as TGTGCCAGCAGCCAGGCCTCGGGACAGGGTTTTAGAGAGACCCAGTACTTC. Protein: CASSQASGQGFRETQYF.

This chain joins TRBV30 and TRBJ1-2; 7 positions agree with TRBD1. From germline, CDR1 is GTSNPN and CDR2 SVGIG (reference sequence). Trimming cost V 5 bases and J 8 bases; bases outside gene matches: 11. This CDR3 region has 13 residues. CDR3 loop: CAWSQIGGDGYTF. The CDR3 nucleotides read TGTGCCTGGTCCCAGATAGGGGGCGACGGCTACACCTTC.

In its sample, this clone was seen a few times. The V and J genes are TRBV14 and TRBJ2-1; TRBD1 might be the D (5 bases). The CDR3 has 14 residues. Between the trimmed V and J ends, which lost 1 base and 5 bases, there was a span of 9 bases. Germline CDR1 SGHDN, CDR2 FVKESK. The CDR3 sequence is CASSQAYRNNEQFF. Written as DNA, the CDR3 is TGTGCCAGCAGCCAAGCCTACAGGAACAATGAGCAGTTCTTC. The whole variable domain, filled in from reference TRBV14 and TRBJ2-1, reads EAGVTQFPSHSVIEKGQTVTLRCDPISGHDNLYWYRRVMGKEIKFLLHFVKESKQDESGMPNNRFLAERTGGTYSTLKVQPAELEDSGVYFCASSQAYRNNEQFFGPGTRLTVL.

The rearrangement joins TRBV6-5 to TRBJ1-5, with TRBD1 as a possible D gene (5 bases). CDR3 length: 15 residues. Per the germline V gene, CDR1 is MNHEY and CDR2 is SVGAGI. The V gene lost 7 bases and the J gene lost 6 bases, with 19 bases spanning the gap. The chain's CDR3 is CASNPIGVTGQPQHF. Here the CDR3 DNA reads TGTGCCAGCAATCCTATAGGGGTAACAGGTCAGCCCCAGCATTTT.

The chain is built from TRBV3-1 (or the pseudogene TRBV3-2) and TRBJ2-1; possibly TRBD1 for D (5 bases). The CDR3 totals 14 residues. V was shortened by 6 bases and J by 5 bases, with 14 bases between the two germline ends. Germline V lookup: CDR1 LGHDT, CDR2 YNNKEL (reference sequence). CDR3 nucleotides: TGTGCCAGCAGTCAAAAGGGGCGGAACAATGAGCAGTTCTTC. This gives the protein CASSQKGRNNEQFF.

This sequence joins TRBV5-1 and TRBJ1-5; the D is unclear. The CDR3 sequence is 15 residues long. The germline V gene has CDR1 SGHRS and CDR2 YFSETQ. Trimming pared 0 bases from V and 4 bases from J, leaving 11 bases between. For the CDR3, the DNA is TGCGCCAGCAGCTTGGTGGCAGATCCTAATCAGCCCCAGCATTTT. Its protein product is CASSLVADPNQPQHF.

The chain couples TRBV12-3 or TRBV12-4 to TRBJ1-1; possible D gene TRBD1, 5 bases. This CDR3 contains 13 residues. Trimming removed 7 bases at V and 0 bases at J, with 9 bases between. Here the CDR3 reads CASTKGLNTEAFF. The CDR3 region has the DNA TGTGCCAGCACTAAGGGGTTGAACACTGAAGCTTTCTTT.

This sequence joins TRBV9 and TRBJ1-2; D is unresolved. The CDR3 loop spans 13 amino acids. Trimming pared 0 bases from V and 7 bases from J, leaving 10 bases between. CDR1 and CDR2 (germline): SGDLS, YYNGEE. The CDR3 DNA reads as TGTGCCAGCAGCGTAGAGACTAATTCTGGCTACACCTTC. This translates into CASSVETNSGYTF. The variable domain in full, with the rest retrieved from reference TRBV9 and TRBJ1-2, is DSGVTQTPKHLITATGQRVTLRCSPRSGDLSVYWYQQSLDQGLQFLIQYYNGEERAKGNILERFSAQQFPDLHSELNLSSLELGDSALYFCASSVETNSGYTFGSGTRLTVV.

The rearrangement joins TRBV7-3 to TRBJ2-3, with TRBD2 matching 8 bases. Germline-derived CDR1 and CDR2 are SGHTA and FQGTGA. With V trimmed by 6 bases and J by 1 base, 9 bases remained unmatched. The CDR3 length is 16 residues. CDR3 DNA sequence: TGTGCCAGCAGGCGCTCGGGGGGGTTTGGCACAGATACGCAGTATTTT. This gives the protein CASRRSGGFGTDTQYF.

The chain has TRBV4-1 and TRBJ2-2; 9 bases are shared with TRBD1. The CDR3 is 15 residues long. J gave up 4 bases and V 3 bases, and 3 bases lay outside the gene matches. Germline V gene lookup returns CDR1 MGHRA and CDR2 YSYEKL. CDR3 DNA: TGCGCCAGCAGCCAGGGACAGGGATCCACCGGGGAGCTGTTTTTT. Amino acid sequence: CASSQGQGSTGELFF.

The chain uses TRBV30 and TRBJ1-6; 10 bases line up with TRBD1. The CDR3 has 14 amino acids. Germline V CDR1 and CDR2: GTSNPN, SVGIG (reference sequence). Germline trimming cut 3 bases from V and 6 bases from J; bases unmatched to any gene: 2. The CDR3 loop reads CAWRRDRGNSPLHF. CDR3 sequence (DNA): TGTGCCTGGAGGAGGGACAGGGGTAATTCACCCCTCCACTTT.

The rearrangement joins TRBV5-6 to TRBJ2-7, with 9 bases that match TRBD2. Germline V lookup: CDR1 SGHDT, CDR2 YYEEEE. V was pared by 1 base and J by 1 base, with 3 bases of the junction left unmatched. The CDR3 has 15 residues. The CDR3 protein is CASSLQTSGSYEQYF. The CDR3 bases are TGTGCCAGCAGCTTGCAGACTAGCGGATCCTACGAGCAGTACTTC.